The source of this T cell receptor (beta chain) is a study of CD4+ T cells in melanoma. Study-wide results and caveats: Neoantigen-specific CD4+ T cells in melanoma reportedly had diverse differentiation states. CD8+ T cell, macrophage and B cell function reportedly correlated with neoantigen-specific CD4+ T cells.

Here immunoSEQ multiplex PCR was the method, and the copy in TCRdb shows in-frame clones only, minus some. The sample lists 4,000 to 5,000 clones, about 70% occurring once. CDR3 length: 15 residues. CDR1 and CDR2 (germline): SGDLS, YYNGEE. Trimming removed 0 bases from V and 4 bases from J; junction bases left unmatched: 3. Concerning this clone: The antigen is not known.

The clonotype was recovered from a human donor with melanoma. The sequencing sample was made of cells from a culture (not recorded whether cultured in vitro). The rearrangement joins TRBV9 to TRBJ2-2, with TRBD1 matching 7 bases. The CDR3 region is CASSVGQGGTGELFF. CDR3 DNA sequence: TGTGCCAGCAGCGTAGGACAGGGTGGCACCGGGGAGCTGTTTTTT.